The clone carrying this TCR beta chain is medium-sized. Its antigen is currently unknown. The sample belongs to a study of beta chain features in type 1 diabetes. Study outcomes and limitations: Shorter TCRB CDR3s, moderately but significantly so, marked every one of the four CD4+ subsets in Type 1 diabetes patients.

All of the sorted populations showed purity greater than 95%. V was pared by 3 bases and J by 6 bases, with 13 bases between. The germline CDR1 and CDR2 sequences are SQVTM and ANQGSEA. The CDR3 extends over 13 amino acids. All of the isolated RNA was reverse transcribed, so expressed TCRB transcripts were sequenced. Mean read depth for naive, central memory and regulatory T cell samples was a few million reads. Data came from immunoSEQ multiplex PCR; TCRdb stores just in-frame clones and leaves some out. This sample has around 160,000 clones, with 6.5% to 8.5% found just once. The source material was central memory CD4+ T cells from blood. The V and J genes are TRBV29-1 and TRBJ2-3, with no clear D. The receptor was derived from a woman between 18 and 29 years old with type 1 diabetes. CDR3 in DNA: TGCAGCGTTGAGAGAAGTCCCTGGGATACGCAGTATTTT. Residues: CSVERSPWDTQYF.